The T cell receptor (beta chain) described here comes from a study of regulatory T cells in long-lasting Graves disease. Sequencing libraries for TCR beta were prepared with iRepertoire HTBI primers and Arm-PCR of CDR3 regions. Each CDR3 protein is one row after TCRdb ran MiXCR on the multiplex PCR reads. The sample records about 470,000 distinct CDR3 sequences, 15% to 20% being singletons. Time point described: newly diagnosed GD, antithyroid drugs for less than 3 months. Preparation of the TCR library used RNA extracted from PBMCs. In each case, Graves' disease was diagnosed per American Thyroid Association guidelines. This clonotype came up many times. The V and J ends lost 1 base and 2 bases respectively, with 12 bases between them. This CDR3 is 15 amino acids long. Germline loops: CDR1 SGHNT, CDR2 YENEEA. These same records also appear under a second study, on T cells in Graves' hyperthyroidism and ophthalmopathy. That report adds: By a 13 V-J model, ophthalmopathy was set apart from stable hyperthyroidism.

The sequencing here drew on peripheral blood mononuclear cells (PBMCs), taken at new diagnosis, from a patient treated with antithyroid drugs. The source is a man aged 40-49 years with Graves disease. This chain uses TRBV11-3 with TRBJ2-7; tentative D call: TRBD2 (5 bases). The CDR3 DNA is TGTGCCAGCAGCTTAGGGAGTTCTAGCCCCTACGAGCAGTACTTC. It specifies CASSLGSSSPYEQYF.